The sequence of this T cell receptor beta chain was determined in a study of control samples from healthy donors and cancer patients. Sequenced by immunoSEQ multiplex PCR; TCRdb stores in-frame clones only, minus some. The sample lists about 410,000 clones, approximately 90% occurring once. Trimming pared 1 base from V and 7 bases from J, leaving 13 bases between. The CDR3 covers 14 residues. Looked up from germline, CDR1 is SEHNR and CDR2 is FQNEAQ (reference sequence). Source material: PBMCs. The receptor was derived from a man aged 40-49 years with head and neck cancer. The V gene is TRBV7-9, the J gene TRBJ1-2; TRBD1 is a possible D gene (6 bases). The CDR3 DNA sequence: TGTGCCAGCAGCTTAGGGGGGGCCCAATCTGGCTACACCTTC. Translated: CASSLGGAQSGYTF.